The rows below give T cell receptor beta chains drawn from one sample of a study of T cell responses to AZD1222 COVID-19 vaccine. Sequenced by immunoSEQ multiplex PCR; TCRdb stores in-frame clones only, minus some. The sample yields approximately 140,000 clones, 80% to 85% seen once. This material consisted of peripheral blood, taken on day 0 of MenACWY control vaccination. These TCRs come from an adult in good health. The CDR3 runs from the conserved cysteine through the conserved F or W. The D gene is left open where the match is weak. Rows give clone size only sometimes, using once, few, many, or a class for an expanded clone.

clone_size,j_call,v_call,d_call,cdr3_nt,cdr3_aa
NA,TRBJ1-1,TRBV7-8,NA,TGTGCCAGCAGACGACAGGAAAACACTGAAGCTTTCTTT,CASRRQENTEAFF
NA,TRBJ2-7,TRBV6-5,TRBD2,TGTGCCAGCGGGGACGGCGGGGGGGCAGGAGAGCAGTACTTC,CASGDGGGAGEQYF
few,TRBJ1-1,TRBV2,TRBD1,TGTGCCAGCAGCGTCTCAGGGGGGAACACTGAAGCTTTCTTT,CASSVSGGNTEAFF
NA,TRBJ1-2,TRBV19,NA,TGTGCCAGTAGTAGAGGACAAAACTATGGCTACACCTTC,CASSRGQNYGYTF
NA,TRBJ2-4,TRBV23-1,NA,TGCGCCAGCAGTCAATTACCGGCCGACAGAGCCAAAAACATTCAGTACTTC,CASSQLPADRAKNIQYF
NA,TRBJ1-1,TRBV19,NA,TGTGCCAGTAGGACGTACGGGGGGACGAACACTGAAGCTTTCTTT,CASRTYGGTNTEAFF
NA,TRBJ2-3,TRBV5-4,TRBD2,TGTGCCAGCAGCTATCGACTAGCGGCCACAGATACGCAGTATTTT,CASSYRLAATDTQYF
NA,TRBJ2-5,TRBV18,NA,TGTGCCAGCTCACCCATCCAAGAGACCCAGTACTTC,CASSPIQETQYF
NA,TRBJ1-1,TRBV4-1,NA,TGCGCCAGCAGCCAGACCGGGACATCGAACACTGAAGCTTTCTTT,CASSQTGTSNTEAFF
few,TRBJ1-2,TRBV13,NA,TGTGCCAGCAGTCAGCAGGGGCTGGGAGGCTACACCTTC,CASSQQGLGGYTF
NA,TRBJ1-1,TRBV5-1,NA,TGCGCCAGCAGCTTGTCGCAGGCCCCTGACACTGAAGCTTTCTTT,CASSLSQAPDTEAFF
NA,TRBJ1-5,TRBV6-5,NA,TGTGCCAGCAGCTCAGGTGTGGGGCCCCAGCATTTT,CASSSGVGPQHF
NA,TRBJ2-4,TRBV19,NA,TGTGCCAGTAGTATTTCCCGTACTGGGGGGGCCAAAAACATTCAGTACTTC,CASSISRTGGAKNIQYF
few,TRBJ1-5,TRBV5-8,TRBD1,TGTGCCAGCAGCTTGGGCCAGGGGGGAAGGAGAAATCAGCCCCAGCATTTT,CASSLGQGGRRNQPQHF
NA,TRBJ2-2,TRBV7-3,NA,TGTGCCAGCAGTTCGAAGACTAGTAGTACCGGGGAGCTGTTTTTT,CASSSKTSSTGELFF
NA,TRBJ1-5,TRBV11-2,TRBD1,TGTGCCAGCAGCCTTTCCGGGACAGGGCTCGGCAATCAGCCCCAGCATTTT,CASSLSGTGLGNQPQHF
NA,TRBJ1-2,TRBV7-9,NA,TGTGCCAGCAGCCCCGACATGCCGAACTATGGCTACACCTTC,CASSPDMPNYGYTF
few,TRBJ1-2,TRBV28,NA,TGTGCCAGCAGCCCAGACAGTAACTATGGCTACACCTTC,CASSPDSNYGYTF
few,TRBJ1-2,TRBV2,NA,TGTGCCAGAGCCCGGGACACCCACTATGGCTACACCTTC,CARARDTHYGYTF
NA,TRBJ2-2,TRBV28,TRBD2,TGTGCCAGCAGTTCGAATAGCGGGGGGCGCCTCGGGGAGCTGTTTTTT,CASSSNSGGRLGELFF
NA,TRBJ1-5,TRBV5-5,TRBD1,TGTGCCCGACGACAGGGGGCTCATCAGCCCCAGCATTTT,CARRQGAHQPQHF
NA,TRBJ1-6,TRBV28,NA,TGTGCCAGCAGTTTGGGGCACCGATTAAATTCACCCCTCCACTTT,CASSLGHRLNSPLHF
NA,TRBJ1-2,TRBV3-1/TRBV3-2,NA,TGTGCCAGCAGCCAATTCTCTAACAGGGACAAGGATGGCTACACCTTC,CASSQFSNRDKDGYTF
NA,TRBJ1-3,TRBV5-6,NA,TGTGCCAGCAGCTTGGGAGGGGCATACTCTGGAAACACCATATATTTT,CASSLGGAYSGNTIYF
NA,TRBJ2-1,TRBV6-4,TRBD2,TGTGCCAGCAGGGCGAGCGGGGGGTCCCATGAGCAGTTCTTC,CASRASGGSHEQFF
once,TRBJ1-1,TRBV6-1,NA,TGTGCCAGCAGTGAAGGTCCGGGTCGCGTAGCTTTCTTT,CASSEGPGRVAFF
NA,TRBJ1-2,TRBV19,NA,TGTGCCACCGAGGACGGTTCAAGGGGCTACACCTTC,CATEDGSRGYTF
NA,TRBJ2-2,TRBV7-9,NA,TGTGCCAGCAGCTTAGTGCAGGGGCCCGGGGAGCTGTTTTTT,CASSLVQGPGELFF
NA,TRBJ2-3,TRBV18,TRBD2,TGTGCCAGCTCATCGGGACTAAAAGATACGCAGTATTTT,CASSSGLKDTQYF
few,TRBJ1-2,TRBV28,NA,TGTGCCAGCAGGTCAACAGTAGACTATGGCTACACCTTC,CASRSTVDYGYTF
NA,TRBJ2-1,TRBV11-2,NA,TGTGCCAGCAGCTTAGGGGAGGTCGATGAGCAGTTCTTC,CASSLGEVDEQFF
many,TRBJ2-7,TRBV11-2,NA,TGTGCCAGCAGCTTAGAGTCGATGGGCGAGCAGTACTTC,CASSLESMGEQYF
NA,TRBJ1-4,TRBV2,NA,TGTGCCAGCAGAAGGACAGATACGAAACCTGCAACTAATGAAAAACTGTTTTTT,CASRRTDTKPATNEKLFF
NA,TRBJ1-6,TRBV28,NA,TGTGCCAGCAGTTCCACTACATGGGGCGGTAATTCACCCCTCCACTTT,CASSSTTWGGNSPLHF
NA,TRBJ1-2,TRBV5-4,TRBD1,TGTGCCAGCAGCGGACCGACAGGGTTAACTGGCTACACCTTC,CASSGPTGLTGYTF
NA,TRBJ1-1,TRBV19,NA,TGTGCCAGTAGTTCAAGGACTTTATCTTCTGGTGAAGCTTTCTTT,CASSSRTLSSGEAFF
NA,TRBJ2-5,TRBV7-7,TRBD1,TGTGCCAGCAGCCCACGGGACAGCTTGGCAGAGACCCAGTACTTC,CASSPRDSLAETQYF
NA,TRBJ1-1,TRBV6-6,NA,TGTGCCAGCAGTTTAGTGAACACTGAAGCTTTCTTT,CASSLVNTEAFF
once,TRBJ1-2,TRBV7-3,NA,TGTGCCAGCAGCTTACCGGGGAACTATGGCTACACCTTC,CASSLPGNYGYTF
few,TRBJ1-1,TRBV6-2/TRBV6-3,NA,TGTGCCAGCAGTTACGCCAGGGGGAACACTGAAGCTTTCTTT,CASSYARGNTEAFF
NA,TRBJ2-5,TRBV18,TRBD2,TGTGCCAGCTCGCCTAGCGGTGGGGGAGAGACCCAGTACTTC,CASSPSGGGETQYF
once,TRBJ2-1,TRBV9,NA,TGTGCCAGCAGCCATGGGTTAGGGTATGGGGAGCAGTTCTTC,CASSHGLGYGEQFF
few,TRBJ1-5,TRBV24-1,NA,TGTGCCACCACCCCAGGCCCCAATCAGCCCCAGCATTTT,CATTPGPNQPQHF
NA,TRBJ1-4,TRBV28,NA,TGTGCCAGCAGTTCGACAGCTATTGAAAAACTGTTTTTT,CASSSTAIEKLFF
once,TRBJ2-3,TRBV2,TRBD1,TGTGCCAGCTCTTGGTTGGACAGGAGCACAGATACGCAGTATTTT,CASSWLDRSTDTQYF
NA,TRBJ1-4,TRBV18,TRBD1,TGTGCCAGCTCACAACGACAGGGTGGGACTAATGAAAAACTGTTTTTT,CASSQRQGGTNEKLFF
NA,TRBJ2-5,TRBV30,NA,TGTGCCTGGAGTGTAGTGAGGGGCACAAGAGAGACCCAGTACTTC,CAWSVVRGTRETQYF
NA,TRBJ1-1,TRBV6-1,NA,TGTGCCAGCAGTGAAACCCCGGACGTTGAAGCTTTCTTT,CASSETPDVEAFF
few,TRBJ2-7,TRBV6-1,NA,TGTGCCAGCAGTGAAGCGCACTTGGGGGCCGCGTCCTACGAGCAGTACTTC,CASSEAHLGAASYEQYF
NA,TRBJ2-1,TRBV11-3,NA,TGTGCCAGCAGCTTTCAGGGACTTCCAAACAATGAGCAGTTCTTC,CASSFQGLPNNEQFF
NA,TRBJ2-5,TRBV19,NA,TGTGCCAGTAGTATGGGGCAGGGAAGAATCCAGTACTTC,CASSMGQGRIQYF
NA,TRBJ1-1,TRBV27,TRBD1,TGTGCCAGCAGCTATATAAGGGGCAGGGGGCACGCTGAAGCTTTCTTT,CASSYIRGRGHAEAFF